The following is a T cell receptor beta chain sequence with its context. PCR involved 60 Vbeta and 13 Jbeta primers. This table comes from immunoSEQ multiplex PCR, and its TCRdb copy is limited to in-frame clones, with some not included. Of 130,000 to 150,000 clones listed, around 77% were seen once; the top ten hold 2.2%. The data originate from a study of cytomegalovirus exposure and HLA in healthy donors. The source material was PBMCs. The sequence derives from a man under 40 in good health and CMV-seronegative.

CDR3 sequence: CASSRGRGPYNEQFF. The CDR3 DNA sequence: TGTGCCAGCAGCCGAGGCAGGGGGCCCTACAATGAGCAGTTCTTC. The V call is TRBV4-2, the J call TRBJ2-1; 8 bases map to TRBD1. The CDR3 has 15 amino acids. Unmatched junction bases numbered 4, after V lost 4 bases and J lost 2 bases. Germline V CDR1 and CDR2: LGHNA, YNFKEQ.